This T cell receptor (beta chain) was identified in a study of blood T cell repertoires in COVID-19. Profiling relied on immunoSEQ multiplex PCR, and the TCRdb table lists in-frame clones only, not all of them. The sample holds 150,000 to 200,000 clones, about 85% seen once. The CDR3 covers 12 residues. Germline-derived CDR1 and CDR2 are MNHEY and SVGAGI. V lost 6 bases to trimming and J lost 8 bases; unmatched junction nucleotides: 5. Sequencing was done on a sample of peripheral blood. This sequence originates from a woman of 80 years or more with acute or convalescent COVID-19. The chain has TRBV6-5 and TRBJ1-2, with 8 bases aligning to TRBD1. The CDR3 coding sequence is TGTGCCAGCAGACAGACAGGGGCGGGCTACACCTTC. Protein product: CASRQTGAGYTF.